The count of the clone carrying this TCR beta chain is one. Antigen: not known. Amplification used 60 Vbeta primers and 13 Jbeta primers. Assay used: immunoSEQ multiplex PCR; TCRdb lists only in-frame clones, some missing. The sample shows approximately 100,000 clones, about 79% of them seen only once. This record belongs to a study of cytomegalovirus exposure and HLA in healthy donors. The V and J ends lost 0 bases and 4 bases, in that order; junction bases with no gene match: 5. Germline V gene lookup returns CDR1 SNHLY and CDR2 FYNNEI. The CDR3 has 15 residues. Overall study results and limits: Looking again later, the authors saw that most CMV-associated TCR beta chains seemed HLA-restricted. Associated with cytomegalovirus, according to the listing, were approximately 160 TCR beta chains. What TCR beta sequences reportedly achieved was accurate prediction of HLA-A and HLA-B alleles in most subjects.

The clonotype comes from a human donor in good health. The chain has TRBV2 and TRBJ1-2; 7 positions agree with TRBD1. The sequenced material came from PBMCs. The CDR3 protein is CASSEAGTVGYGYTF. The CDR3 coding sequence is TGTGCCAGCAGTGAAGCGGGGACAGTAGGCTATGGCTACACCTTC.